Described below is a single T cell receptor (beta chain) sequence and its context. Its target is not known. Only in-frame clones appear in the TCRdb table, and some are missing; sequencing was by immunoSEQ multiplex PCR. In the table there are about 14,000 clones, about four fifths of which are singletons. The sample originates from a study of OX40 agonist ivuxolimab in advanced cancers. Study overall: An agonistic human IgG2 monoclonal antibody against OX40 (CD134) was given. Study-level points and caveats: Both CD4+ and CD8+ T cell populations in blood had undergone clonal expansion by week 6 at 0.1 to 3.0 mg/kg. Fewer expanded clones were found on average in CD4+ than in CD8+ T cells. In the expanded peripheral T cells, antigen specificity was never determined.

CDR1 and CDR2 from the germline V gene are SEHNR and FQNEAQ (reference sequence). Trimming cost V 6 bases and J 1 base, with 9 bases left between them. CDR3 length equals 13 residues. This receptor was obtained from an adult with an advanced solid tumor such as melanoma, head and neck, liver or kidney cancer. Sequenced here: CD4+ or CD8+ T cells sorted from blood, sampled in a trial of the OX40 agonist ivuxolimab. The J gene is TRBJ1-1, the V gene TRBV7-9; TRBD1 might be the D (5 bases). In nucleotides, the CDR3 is TGTGCCAGCAGTTCGACAGAGAACACTGAAGCTTTCTTT. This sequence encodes CASSSTENTEAFF. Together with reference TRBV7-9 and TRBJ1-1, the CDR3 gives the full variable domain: DTGVSQNPRHKITKRGQNVTFRCDPISEHNRLYWYRQTLGQGPEFLTYFQNEAQLEKSRLLSDRFSAERPKGSFSTLEIQRTEQGDSAMYLCASSSTENTEAFFGQGTRLTVV.